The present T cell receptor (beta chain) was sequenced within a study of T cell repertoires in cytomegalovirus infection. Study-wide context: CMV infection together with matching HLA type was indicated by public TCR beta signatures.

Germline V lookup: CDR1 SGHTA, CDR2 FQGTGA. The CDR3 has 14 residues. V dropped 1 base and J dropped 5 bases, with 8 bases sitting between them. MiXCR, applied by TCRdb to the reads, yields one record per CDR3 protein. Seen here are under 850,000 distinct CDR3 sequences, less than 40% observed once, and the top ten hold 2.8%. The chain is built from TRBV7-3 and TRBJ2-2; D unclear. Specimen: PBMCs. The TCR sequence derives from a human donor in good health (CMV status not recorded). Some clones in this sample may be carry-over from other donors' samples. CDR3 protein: CASSLSGDTGELFF. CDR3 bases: TGTGCCAGCAGCTTAAGTGGGGATACCGGGGAGCTGTTTTTT.